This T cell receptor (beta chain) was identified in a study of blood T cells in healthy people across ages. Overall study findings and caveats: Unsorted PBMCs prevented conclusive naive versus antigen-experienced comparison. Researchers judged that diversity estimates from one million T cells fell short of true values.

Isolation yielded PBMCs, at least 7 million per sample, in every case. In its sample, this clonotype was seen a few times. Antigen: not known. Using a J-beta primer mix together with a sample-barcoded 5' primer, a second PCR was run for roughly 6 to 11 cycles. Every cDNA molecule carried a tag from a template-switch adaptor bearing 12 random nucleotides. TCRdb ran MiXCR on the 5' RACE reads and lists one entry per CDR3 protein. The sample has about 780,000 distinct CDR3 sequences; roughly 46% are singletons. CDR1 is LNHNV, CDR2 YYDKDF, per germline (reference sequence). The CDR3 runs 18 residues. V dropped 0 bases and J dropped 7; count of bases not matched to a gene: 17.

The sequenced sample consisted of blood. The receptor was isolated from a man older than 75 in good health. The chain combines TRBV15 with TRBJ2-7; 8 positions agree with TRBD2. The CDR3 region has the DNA TGTGCCACCAGCAGAGATATCGAAAAGCGGGAGTCCGGAGGGGAGCAGTACTTC. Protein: CATSRDIEKRESGGEQYF.